This T cell receptor (beta chain) appears in the sequencing data of a study of radiotherapy plus CTLA-4 blockade in lung cancer. About the study: Patients showed objective responses in 15% to 20% of cases, and disease control was achieved by under 35%. Points from the study as a whole: Among reported predictors of response, early blood T cell clone dynamics with interferon-beta performed best.

Germline-derived CDR1 and CDR2 are SGHNT and YYREEE (reference sequence). CDR3 size: 15 residues. The ends were cut back, 2 bases at V and 6 bases at J, with 14 bases in the middle. As regards this clone: What it recognizes is unknown.

Using immunoSEQ multiplex PCR, the repertoire was profiled, and TCRdb retains in-frame clones only, with some absent. The table records around 100,000 clones, more than 75% of them present only once. This chain uses TRBV5-4 with TRBJ1-4; D gene unclear. The specimen comprised peripheral blood, sampled from a patient treated with radiotherapy plus ipilimumab. This receptor was obtained from a human donor with non-small cell lung cancer that progressed on radiotherapy plus ipilimumab. Some clones in this sample may be carry-over from other donors' samples. CDR3 residues: CASSLDPLGDEKLFF. In nucleotides, the CDR3 is TGTGCCAGCAGCTTAGACCCCTTGGGAGATGAAAAACTGTTTTTT. The full variable domain, completed using reference TRBV5-4 and TRBJ1-4, is ETGVTQSPTHLIKTRGQQVTLRCSSQSGHNTVSWYQQALGQGPQFIFQYYREEENGRGNFPPRFSGLQFPNYSSELNVNALELDDSALYLCASSLDPLGDEKLFFGSGTQLSVL.